The rows below give T cell receptor beta chains drawn from one sample of a study of CD8+CD57+ T cells in acquired aplastic anemia. MiXCR, applied by TCRdb to the reads, yields one record per CDR3 protein. The sample holds some 150,000 distinct CDR3 sequences, 45% to 55% seen once. The sequencing sample was made of sorted CD4+, CD8+, or CD8+CD57+ T cells (not recorded which) from PBMCs. The receptor source for this set is a human donor with aplastic anemia. The CDR3 runs from the conserved cysteine through the conserved F or W. A D gene is named only where the DNA matches it firmly. Part of the rows lack a size; the others show once, few, many or a class for expanded clones.

d_gene	abundance	v_gene	j_gene	len	CDR3nt	CDR3aa
TRBD2	-	TRBV7-3	TRBJ2-1	17	TGTGCCAGCAGCCTGGGGGGGCTAGCGGGGGGGCCGTATGAGCAGTTCTTC	CASSLGGLAGGPYEQFF
TRBD1	many	TRBV12-3/TRBV12-4	TRBJ1-1	15	TGTGCCAGCACGAACAGGGGAGGGAACGGCACTGAAGCTTTCTTT	CASTNRGGNGTEAFF
-	many	TRBV19	TRBJ1-2	13	TGTGCCAGTAGGAACAGGACGGACTATGGCTACACCTTC	CASRNRTDYGYTF
-	once	TRBV13	TRBJ2-7	15	TGTGCCAGCAGCCCTAACACGGGGAGCTCCTACGAGCAGTACTTC	CASSPNTGSSYEQYF
-	few	TRBV13	TRBJ1-6	12	TGTGCCAGCAGCTTAGGCCCGGGACATCCCCACTTT	CASSLGPGHPHF
-	once	TRBV4-3	TRBJ2-1	15	TGCGCCGGCAGCCAAGATGGCGCTTACTACAATGAGCAGTTCTTC	CAGSQDGAYYNEQFF
TRBD1	-	TRBV19	TRBJ1-3	15	TGTGCCAGTAGATCGGGACAGAACTCTGGAAACACCATATATTTT	CASRSGQNSGNTIYF
-	many	TRBV15	TRBJ1-4	15	TGTGCCACCAGCAGAACCCCGACAGGCGATGAAAAACTGTTTTTT	CATSRTPTGDEKLFF
TRBD1	-	TRBV29-1	TRBJ1-4	14	TGCAGCGTGATCGGACAGGGGGGAGATGAAAAACTGTTTTTT	CSVIGQGGDEKLFF
-	-	TRBV20-1	TRBJ1-6	15	TGCAGTGCTAGAGCACTAGCGGGGGGGGGTTCACCCCTCCACTTT	CSARALAGGGSPLHF
-	many	TRBV15	TRBJ1-1	17	TGTGCCACCAGCCCTTCCCTGGCATCGGGGACTTCGACTGAAGCTTTCTTT	CATSPSLASGTSTEAFF
TRBD2	-	TRBV15	TRBJ2-2	15	TGTGCCACCAGGAGGCTAGCGGAATGCACCGGGGAGCTGTTTTTT	CATRRLAECTGELFF
TRBD2	many	TRBV11-2	TRBJ2-3	17	TGTGCCAGCAGCTTAGGACTAGCGGGGGGACGCACAGATACGCAGTATTTT	CASSLGLAGGRTDTQYF
-	-	TRBV19	TRBJ2-7	13	TGTGCCAGTAGTTCGATCCCGCCGTACGGGGGGTACTTC	CASSSIPPYGGYF
TRBD1	-	TRBV20-1	TRBJ1-6	14	TGCAGTGCAGCTGACAGGGGGGGGCGCTCACCCCTCCACTTT	CSAADRGGRSPLHF
TRBD1	many	TRBV2	TRBJ1-1	15	TGTGCCAGCAGGGGGACAGGGGCGACGAACACTGAAGCTTTCTTT	CASRGTGATNTEAFF
-	many	TRBV5-1	TRBJ1-2	13	TGCGCCAGCAGTGAGGACACCCTATTTGGCTACACCTTC	CASSEDTLFGYTF
-	many	TRBV4-2	TRBJ2-3	15	TGTGCCAGCAGCCCGGTGCGGGCGGCGGCAGATACGCAGTATTTT	CASSPVRAAADTQYF
-	few	TRBV9	TRBJ1-1	15	TGTGCCAGCAGCGTAGACCCGAGTGAGAACACTGAAGCTTTCTTT	CASSVDPSENTEAFF
TRBD1	many	TRBV5-1	TRBJ2-1	15	TGCGCCAGCAGCTTGGGACAGGGGGCGCAGAATGAGCAGTTCTTC	CASSLGQGAQNEQFF
-	many	TRBV7-2	TRBJ2-3	16	TGTGCCAGCAGGCAAAGGGTAGGGAGAGACACAGATACGCAGTATTTT	CASRQRVGRDTDTQYF
TRBD1	once	TRBV12-3/TRBV12-4	TRBJ1-1	15	TGTGCCAGCAGTCTCCGTCCCAGGGGGCACACTGAAGCTTTCTTT	CASSLRPRGHTEAFF
-	many	TRBV6-1	TRBJ1-1	13	TGTGCCAGCAGTTCACGACAGAACACTGAAGCTTTCTTT	CASSSRQNTEAFF
-	many	TRBV6-1	TRBJ2-3	13	TGTGCCAGCAGTCAGTCCGTGGGAGATACGCAGTATTTT	CASSQSVGDTQYF